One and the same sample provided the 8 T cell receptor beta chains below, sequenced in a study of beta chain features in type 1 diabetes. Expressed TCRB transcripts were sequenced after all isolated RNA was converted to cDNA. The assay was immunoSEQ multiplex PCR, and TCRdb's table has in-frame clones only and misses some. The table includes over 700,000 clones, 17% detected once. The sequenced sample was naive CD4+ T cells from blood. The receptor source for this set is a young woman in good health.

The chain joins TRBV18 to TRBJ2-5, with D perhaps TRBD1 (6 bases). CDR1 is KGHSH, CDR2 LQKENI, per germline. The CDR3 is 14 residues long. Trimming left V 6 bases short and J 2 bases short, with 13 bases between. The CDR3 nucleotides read TGTGCCAGCTCCCCATGGACAGTTCAAGAGACCCAGTACTTC. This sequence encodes CASSPWTVQETQYF.

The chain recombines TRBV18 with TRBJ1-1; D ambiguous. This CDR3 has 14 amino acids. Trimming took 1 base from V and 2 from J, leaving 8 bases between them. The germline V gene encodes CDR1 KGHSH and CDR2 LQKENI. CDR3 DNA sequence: TGTGCCAGCTCACCACTCGGGATCAACACTGAAGCTTTCTTT. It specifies CASSPLGINTEAFF.

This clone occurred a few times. The CDR3 spells CASSTTSGSSYEQYF. The DNA for the CDR3 is TGTGCCAGCAGTACGACTAGCGGGAGTTCCTACGAGCAGTACTTC. This chain uses TRBV2 with TRBJ2-5, with TRBD2 identical over 12 bases. The DNA end favors TRBJ2-7, so the J call may be wrong. The CDR3 has 15 residues. Germline lookup yields CDR1 SNHLY and CDR2 FYNNEI.

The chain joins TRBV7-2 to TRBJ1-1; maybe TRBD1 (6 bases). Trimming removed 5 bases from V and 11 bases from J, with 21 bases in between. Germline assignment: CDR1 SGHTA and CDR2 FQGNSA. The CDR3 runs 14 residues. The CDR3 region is CASSRSREGHEAFF. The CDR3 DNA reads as TGTGCCAGCAGCCGATCACGGGAGGGACATGAGGCTTTCTTT.

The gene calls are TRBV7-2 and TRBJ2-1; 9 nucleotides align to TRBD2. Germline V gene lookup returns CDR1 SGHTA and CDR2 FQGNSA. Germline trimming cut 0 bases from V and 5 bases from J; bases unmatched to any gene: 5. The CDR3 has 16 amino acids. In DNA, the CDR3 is TGTGCCAGCAGCTTAGCTGCTAGCGGGAAGAACAATGAGCAGTTCTTC. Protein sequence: CASSLAASGKNNEQFF.

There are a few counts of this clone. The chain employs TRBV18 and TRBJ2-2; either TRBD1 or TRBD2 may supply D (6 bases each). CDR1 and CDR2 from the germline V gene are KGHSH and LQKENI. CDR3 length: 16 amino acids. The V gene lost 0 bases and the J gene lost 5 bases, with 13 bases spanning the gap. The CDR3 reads CASSPPSRGTTGELFF. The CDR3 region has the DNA TGTGCCAGCTCACCACCGAGTAGGGGGACTACCGGGGAGCTGTTTTTT. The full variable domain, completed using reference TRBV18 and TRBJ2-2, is NAGVMQNPRHLVRRRGQEARLRCSPMKGHSHVYWYRQLPEEGLKFMVYLQKENIIDESGMPKERFSAEFPKEGPSILRIQQVVRGDSAAYFCASSPPSRGTTGELFFGEGSRLTVL.

The DNA for the CDR3 is TGTGCCAGCAGCTTAGTGAGGGGAGAGCAGCCCCAGCATTTT. It codes for CASSLVRGEQPQHF. The rearrangement uses TRBV7-2 and TRBJ1-5, with D possibly TRBD1 on 5 matching bases. Trimming cost V 1 base and J 7 bases, with 11 bases left between them. The CDR3 consists of 14 residues. Germline V CDR1 and CDR2: SGHTA, FQGNSA.

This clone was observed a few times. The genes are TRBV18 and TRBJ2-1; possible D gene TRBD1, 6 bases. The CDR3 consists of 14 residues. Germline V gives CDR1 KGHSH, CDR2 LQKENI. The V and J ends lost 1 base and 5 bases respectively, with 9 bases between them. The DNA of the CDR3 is TGTGCCAGCTCACCACGACAGGATGACAATGAGCAGTTCTTC. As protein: CASSPRQDDNEQFF.